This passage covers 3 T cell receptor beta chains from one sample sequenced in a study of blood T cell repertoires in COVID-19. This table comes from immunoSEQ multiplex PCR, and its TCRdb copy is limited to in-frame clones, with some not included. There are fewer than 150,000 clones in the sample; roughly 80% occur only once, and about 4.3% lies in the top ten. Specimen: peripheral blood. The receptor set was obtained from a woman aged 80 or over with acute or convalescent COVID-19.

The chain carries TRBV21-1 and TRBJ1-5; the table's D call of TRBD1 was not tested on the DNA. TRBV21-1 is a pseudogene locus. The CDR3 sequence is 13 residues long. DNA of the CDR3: TGTGCCAGCAAACAGATGAGCAATCAGCCCCAGCATTTT. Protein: CASKQMSNQPQHF.

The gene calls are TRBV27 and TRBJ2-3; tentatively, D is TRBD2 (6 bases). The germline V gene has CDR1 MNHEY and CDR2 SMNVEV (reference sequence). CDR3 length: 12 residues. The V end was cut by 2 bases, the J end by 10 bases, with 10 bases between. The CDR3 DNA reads TGTGCCAGCAGTTTAAGGAGGGGTCCGCAGTATTTT. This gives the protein CASSLRRGPQYF.

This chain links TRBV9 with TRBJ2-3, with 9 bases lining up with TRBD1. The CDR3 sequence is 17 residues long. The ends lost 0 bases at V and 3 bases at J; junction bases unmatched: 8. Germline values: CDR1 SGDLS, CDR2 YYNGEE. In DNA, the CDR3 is TGTGCCAGCAGCGTAGATCCGGGACAGGGTAGTACAGATACGCAGTATTTT. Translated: CASSVDPGQGSTDTQYF. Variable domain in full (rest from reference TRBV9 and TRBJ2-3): DSGVTQTPKHLITATGQRVTLRCSPRSGDLSVYWYQQSLDQGLQFLIQYYNGEERAKGNILERFSAQQFPDLHSELNLSSLELGDSALYFCASSVDPGQGSTDTQYFGPGTRLTVL.